Sequencing of this T cell receptor beta chain was carried out in a study of blood T cell repertoires in COVID-19. Looking at the study overall: Acute-phase and convalescent COVID-19 samples originated in the United States, Italy and Spain.

The data were produced by immunoSEQ multiplex PCR, yet TCRdb's version contains in-frame clones alone and is incomplete. The data contain 130,000 or so clones, over 80% of them singletons. V lost 3 bases to trimming and J lost 1 base, with 9 bases between them. The germline V gene encodes CDR1 SGHAT and CDR2 FQDESV (reference sequence). CDR3 size: 14 residues. The J gene is TRBJ2-5, the V gene TRBV11-1, with D possibly being TRBD2 (6 bases). The sequenced sample consisted of PBMCs or T cells enriched from blood (not recorded which). The clonotype originates from a woman under 40 who had recovered from COVID-19. The CDR3 protein is CASSLEGIQETQYF. CDR3 nucleotides: TGTGCCAGCAGCTTGGAGGGGATCCAAGAGACCCAGTACTTC.